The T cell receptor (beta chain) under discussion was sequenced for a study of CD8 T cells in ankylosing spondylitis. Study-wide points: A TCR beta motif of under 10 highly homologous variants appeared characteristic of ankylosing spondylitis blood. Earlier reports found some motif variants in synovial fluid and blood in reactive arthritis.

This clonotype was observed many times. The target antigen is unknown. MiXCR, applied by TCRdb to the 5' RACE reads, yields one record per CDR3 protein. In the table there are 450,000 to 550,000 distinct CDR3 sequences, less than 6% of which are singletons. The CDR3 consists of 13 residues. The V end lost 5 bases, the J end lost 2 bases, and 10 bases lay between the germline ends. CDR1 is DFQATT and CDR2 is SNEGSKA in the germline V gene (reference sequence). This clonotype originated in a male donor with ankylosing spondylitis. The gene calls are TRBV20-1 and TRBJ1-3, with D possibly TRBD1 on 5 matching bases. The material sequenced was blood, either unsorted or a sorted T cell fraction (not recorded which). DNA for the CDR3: TGCAGTGCTCTCCAGGGAACTGGAAACACCATATATTTT. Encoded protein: CSALQGTGNTIYF.